Listed below are T cell receptor beta chains from one sample, sequenced in a study of blood T cell repertoires in COVID-19. Profiled with immunoSEQ multiplex PCR; TCRdb holds only in-frame clones, not every one. In the table there are 55,000 to 75,000 clones, approximately 80% of which are singletons. The sample consisted of peripheral blood. These TCRs come from a human donor in a cohort sampled during active COVID-19. Both conserved end residues are part of each CDR3. The D gene is left open where the match is weak. Rows may omit the clone size; those that give it use once, few, many or a size class.

j_call v_call d_call clone_size cdr3_nt cdr3_aa
TRBJ1-6 TRBV6-5 . . TGTGCCAGCAGGCGGGGAGAAAATTCACCCCTCCACTTT CASRRGENSPLHF
TRBJ2-5 TRBV12-3/TRBV12-4 . . TGTGCCAGCAGTTTCGGGGAGACCCAGTACTTC CASSFGETQYF
TRBJ2-1 TRBV4-2 TRBD2 . TGTGCCAGCAGCCAAGGGTATCGGGGACTAGCGGGAGGGCCGGTTGAAAATGAGCAGTTCTTC CASSQGYRGLAGGPVENEQFF
TRBJ2-2 TRBV19 . . TGTGCCAGTAGTACTACTAGAGACACCGGGGAGCTGTTTTTT CASSTTRDTGELFF
TRBJ1-4 TRBV9 . . TGTGCCAGCAGCGTTAACGATGAGGGTGGTGTTGTACTGTTTTTT CASSVNDEGGVVLFF
TRBJ2-3 TRBV6-2/TRBV6-3 TRBD2 . TGTGCCAGCGGCCGGGGCGGGAGTGCAGATACGCAGTATTTT CASGRGGSADTQYF
TRBJ2-1 TRBV4-1 TRBD1 . TGCGCCAGCAGCCCGCCTCTGGGGACAGGGACGAACAATGAGCAGTTCTTC CASSPPLGTGTNNEQFF
TRBJ2-5 TRBV7-2 TRBD1 . TGTGCCAGCAGCCCAAGGGCCCGGGACAGGGTGCAAGAGACCCAGTACTTC CASSPRARDRVQETQYF
TRBJ2-7 TRBV11-2 TRBD2 . TGTGCCAGCAGCGCTCTGCCAGCGGGGAGGAGCTCCTACGAGCAGTACTTC CASSALPAGRSSYEQYF
TRBJ2-5 TRBV5-6 TRBD1 . TGTGCCAGCAGCTTGTCCGGGACAGTACAAGAGACCCAGTACTTC CASSLSGTVQETQYF
TRBJ2-3 TRBV7-2 . . TGTGCCAGCAGCCCGGCAGGCAGGCTAAGCACAGATACGCAGTATTTT CASSPAGRLSTDTQYF
TRBJ2-5 TRBV7-8 . few TGTGCCAGCAGCATCCAGGGGGAGACCCAGTACTTC CASSIQGETQYF
TRBJ1-5 TRBV6-6 . . TGTGCCAGCAGTTACCCGGGTAACTTCGCCCAGCATTTT CASSYPGNFAQHF
TRBJ2-5 TRBV24-1 . once TGTGCCACCAGTGTGGGGTATGAGGAGGAAGAGACCCAGTACTTC CATSVGYEEEETQYF
TRBJ2-3 TRBV7-2 . . TGTGCCAGCAGCTTTTGGGGGGGCCGGACAGATACGCAGTATTTT CASSFWGGRTDTQYF
TRBJ1-2 TRBV28 TRBD1 . TGTGCCAGCACCACCTTCCGAGACAGGGGGCGAGGCTATGGCTACACCTTC CASTTFRDRGRGYGYTF
TRBJ2-2 TRBV19 . . TGTGCCAGTAGTATAGACCGGGGGAACACCGGGGAGCTGTTTTTT CASSIDRGNTGELFF
TRBJ2-7 TRBV14 TRBD2 few TGTGCCAGCAGCCAAAAGAACAGCGGGAGTACCGAGCAGTACTTC CASSQKNSGSTEQYF
TRBJ2-1 TRBV5-8 TRBD1 . TGTGCCAGCAGGCGACAGGGTGTCGATGAGCAGTTCTTC CASRRQGVDEQFF
TRBJ2-2 TRBV10-2 . . TGCGCCAGCAGTGATTCTAGTCCCGGGGAGCTGTTTTTT CASSDSSPGELFF
TRBJ1-1 TRBV4-3 . . TGCGCCAGCAGCCAAGAGACACGGCCGAACACTGAAGCTTTCTTT CASSQETRPNTEAFF
TRBJ1-3 TRBV30 . . TGTGCCTGGAGTGTAGACACCCTCTCTGGAAACACCATATATTTT CAWSVDTLSGNTIYF
TRBJ2-3 TRBV7-2 . . TGTGCCAGCAGCTTAGAGGGGGTCCGCACAGATACGCAGTATTTT CASSLEGVRTDTQYF
TRBJ2-7 TRBV4-3 TRBD2 . TGCGCCAGCAGCCAAGGTCCGGGGACTAGCGGGGTCTACGAGCAGTACTTC CASSQGPGTSGVYEQYF
TRBJ2-3 TRBV5-1 TRBD2 . TGCGCCAGCAGCATCCCGGGGGGGCAGTCAGATACGCAGTATTTT CASSIPGGQSDTQYF
TRBJ2-1 TRBV7-9 TRBD2 few TGTGCCAGCAGCACCGTCGGGGGAGGGCTCACGGAGCAGTTCTTC CASSTVGGGLTEQFF
TRBJ1-5 TRBV7-2 TRBD1 . TGTGCCAGCAGCTCCGACAGGGATCAGCCCCAGCATTTT CASSSDRDQPQHF
TRBJ2-1 TRBV28 TRBD1 . TGTGCCAGCAGAGGACAGGGTAACAATGAGCAGTTCTTC CASRGQGNNEQFF
TRBJ2-7 TRBV28 TRBD2 . TGTGCCAGCACTACCCCAGCGGGAGACCTTTACGAGCAGTACTTC CASTTPAGDLYEQYF
TRBJ2-5 TRBV7-2 TRBD1 . TGTGCCAGCAGCTCCTTGGGGGCAGGGGGTTTAGAGACCCAGTACTTC CASSSLGAGGLETQYF
TRBJ2-3 TRBV5-1 . few TGCGCCAGCAGCTTGGAGGAGGGCACAGATACGCAGTATTTT CASSLEEGTDTQYF
TRBJ2-7 TRBV6-1 TRBD1 . TGTGCCAGCAGTGAGGGCCCCGGTTGGACAGGGTTCAACGAGCAGTACTTC CASSEGPGWTGFNEQYF
TRBJ2-3 TRBV11-3 TRBD2 . TGTGCCAGCAGCTTAGGGAAGACTAGCGGGGCTACAGATACGCAGTATTTT CASSLGKTSGATDTQYF
TRBJ2-5 TRBV6-1 . . TGTGCCAGCAGTGGACAGAGGGCGCGGGGACAAGAGACCCAGTACTTC CASSGQRARGQETQYF
TRBJ1-3 TRBV19 TRBD1 . TGTGCCAGTAGTACTCCGGGACAGGTTCGTGGAAACACCATATATTTT CASSTPGQVRGNTIYF
TRBJ1-5 TRBV28 . . TGTGCCAGCAGCGACACAAACGGGGGTCAGCCCCAGCATTTT CASSDTNGGQPQHF
TRBJ1-3 TRBV5-6 TRBD1 . TGTGCCAGCAGCTTGACACAGGGGGCGCGGGGAAACACCATATATTTT CASSLTQGARGNTIYF
TRBJ2-3 TRBV12-3/TRBV12-4 TRBD2 . TGTGCCGGGAGCGGGGGGTTCACAGATACGCAGTATTTT CAGSGGFTDTQYF
TRBJ2-1 TRBV25-1 TRBD1 . TGTGCCAGCAGTGAATCTGCGAACCAGGGGGCTGAGCAGTTCTTC CASSESANQGAEQFF
TRBJ2-1 TRBV28 . . TGTGCCAGCAGTTTAGGGGGGTACAATGAGCAGTTCTTC CASSLGGYNEQFF
TRBJ1-2 TRBV19 TRBD1 . TGTGCCAGTAGTACCGGGACAGGGAGTTTGTCCTATGGCTACACCTTC CASSTGTGSLSYGYTF
TRBJ1-1 TRBV6-6 TRBD1 . TGTGCCAGCAGCTCAACCCCGGACAGGGGCAAGACTGAAGCTTTCTTT CASSSTPDRGKTEAFF
TRBJ2-3 TRBV19 TRBD2 . TGTGCCAGTAGTAGGCCTTCTAGCGGGGGGGCCCGGAGCACAGATACGCAGTATTTT CASSRPSSGGARSTDTQYF
TRBJ2-1 TRBV6-5 TRBD1 . TGTGCCAGCAGGGGAGGGACAGGGTCGGGGAATGAGCAGTTCTTC CASRGGTGSGNEQFF
TRBJ2-6 TRBV5-8 TRBD1 . TGTGCCAGCAGCCTCAGACAGGGGGCCTCTGGGGCCAACGTCCTGACTTTC CASSLRQGASGANVLTF
TRBJ2-2 TRBV5-4 . few TGTGCCAGCAGCTTGGGGGTAGCCATCGTCGAAGGCGGGGAGCTGTTTTTT CASSLGVAIVEGGELFF
TRBJ2-5 TRBV7-9 TRBD2 . TGTGCCAGCAGCCGGCTAGCGGGGGGGATAACAGAGACCCAGTACTTC CASSRLAGGITETQYF
TRBJ2-1 TRBV6-2/TRBV6-3 TRBD2 . TGTGCCAGCAGTCCGACTAGCGGGAGGATCGGCCCTGAGCAGTTCTTC CASSPTSGRIGPEQFF
TRBJ2-1 TRBV19 TRBD1 . TGTGCCAGTAGTATAGATCTCCGACAGGGAAAATTCTTC CASSIDLRQGKFF
TRBJ1-1 TRBV16 . . TGTGCCAGCAGCCAATTAGCTCCAGACCTAATGAACACTGAAGCTTTCTTT CASSQLAPDLMNTEAFF